These 28 T cell receptor beta chains were all obtained from the same sample, sequenced in a study of identical twins. TCRdb re-called the 5' RACE reads with MiXCR, one entry per CDR3 protein. The sample holds around 280,000 distinct CDR3 sequences; about 8.9% are singletons and the top ten take 2.1%. This sample was also put to use in a study of yellow fever vaccine responses in identical twins.

Sequencing input: memory (CD45RO+) T cells sorted from blood. These TCRs come from a woman aged 18 to 35 in good health.

In this sample, this clonotype turned up a few times. The chain joins TRBV6-1 to TRBJ2-2; D ambiguous. Germline CDR1 MNHNS, CDR2 SASEGT. The V end lost 11 bases, the J end lost 0 bases, and 10 bases lay between the germline ends. The CDR3 has 13 residues. CDR3 coding DNA: TGTGCCGTGAGTTGGGCGAACACCGGGGAGCTGTTTTTT. This translates into CAVSWANTGELFF.

This clonotype was seen a few times. The rearrangement links TRBV28 to TRBJ1-5; possibly TRBD1 for D (6 bases). This CDR3 comprises 13 residues. V lost 6 bases to trimming and J lost 7 bases, with 13 bases between them. Per the germline V gene, CDR1 is MDHEN and CDR2 is SYDVKM. DNA of the CDR3: TGTGCCAGCAGCCAGGGGACCGGCCAGCCCCAGCATTTT. Its translation: CASSQGTGQPQHF. The full variable domain, its missing parts supplied by reference TRBV28 and TRBJ1-5, is DVKVTQSSRYLVKRTGEKVFLECVQDMDHENMFWYRQDPGLGLRLIYFSYDVKMKEKGDIPEGYSVSREKKERFSLILESASTNQTSMYLCASSQGTGQPQHFGDGTRLSIL.

This clonotype was detected ten times or more. The V call is TRBV20-1, the J call TRBJ1-4; D gene unclear. Trimming left V 0 bases short and J 0 bases short, with 11 bases between. Germline V gene data show CDR1 as DFQATT and CDR2 as SNEGSKA (reference sequence). This CDR3 region has 16 residues. The CDR3 DNA reads as TGCAGTGCTAGAGATCTGGTACAATCAACTAATGAAAAACTGTTTTTT. It translates to CSARDLVQSTNEKLFF.

The rearrangement uses TRBV9 and TRBJ2-5; D is tentatively TRBD1 or TRBD2 (5 bases each). Trimming took 4 bases from V and 2 from J, leaving 18 bases between them. The CDR3 contains 16 residues. Germline V CDR1 and CDR2: SGDLS, YYNGEE. DNA for the CDR3: TGTGCCAGCAGCTCGACCGACGGGGCAGCACAAGAGACCCAGTACTTC. Its translation is CASSSTDGAAQETQYF.

As DNA, the CDR3 is TGTGCCAGCAGCCGCAGGGGGCAGGAGACCCAGTACTTC. Translated: CASSRRGQETQYF. This chain links TRBV7-2 with TRBJ2-5; 8 nucleotides match TRBD1. The CDR3 has 13 residues. Germline V gene data show CDR1 as SGHTA and CDR2 as FQGNSA. J was trimmed by 5 bases and V by 5 bases; bases with no gene match: 4.

This rearrangement joins TRBV28 to TRBJ2-7; tentatively, D is TRBD2 (6 bases). The V gene lost 5 bases and the J gene lost 4 bases, with 18 bases spanning the gap. Germline V lookup: CDR1 MDHEN, CDR2 SYDVKM. There are 15 residues in the CDR3. In DNA, the CDR3 is TGTGCCAGCAGTCTGGGACGGGAGCAGATGTACGAGCAGTACTTC. Translated, it gives CASSLGREQMYEQYF.

The rearrangement joins TRBV27 to TRBJ1-2; possibly TRBD1 for D (5 bases). The germline CDR1 and CDR2 sequences are MNHEY and SMNVEV (reference sequence). This CDR3 contains 15 residues. V gave up 4 bases and J gave up 2 bases, with 14 bases separating them. Written as DNA, the CDR3 is TGTGCCAGCAGTTCCATGGGGGTTCCCAACTATGGCTACACCTTC. It codes for CASSSMGVPNYGYTF.

This clonotype was counted only a few times. The CDR3 DNA follows: TGTGCCAGCAGTTTCAGGGTTAGCACAGATACGCAGTATTTT. Its protein is CASSFRVSTDTQYF. The chain recombines TRBV28 with TRBJ2-3, with TRBD1 as a possible D gene (5 bases). V shed 3 bases and J shed 0 bases, with 7 bases lying between them. CDR1 and CDR2 from the germline V gene are MDHEN and SYDVKM. CDR3 length: 14 amino acids.

The V call is TRBV5-6, the J call TRBJ2-6; D tentatively reads TRBD1 or TRBD2 (5 bases each). Germline V CDR1 and CDR2: SGHDT, YYEEEE. V dropped 2 bases and J dropped 0 bases, with 15 bases sitting between them. This CDR3 spans 18 amino acids. The CDR3 nucleotides read TGTGCCAGCAGCTTCCTGGGACCAATAAGCTCTGGGGCCAACGTCCTGACTTTC. It yields the protein CASSFLGPISSGANVLTF.

This clonotype was counted many times. This chain uses TRBV6-2 or TRBV6-3 with TRBJ1-4; D is perhaps TRBD1 (6 bases). The germline V gene has CDR1 MNHEY and CDR2 SVGEGT. V gave up 5 bases and J gave up 7 bases, with 14 bases separating them. The CDR3 has 14 residues. The CDR3 sequence is CASSTPDRFEKLFF. CDR3 nucleotide sequence: TGTGCCAGCAGTACTCCAGACAGGTTTGAAAAACTGTTTTTT.

The chain combines TRBV5-4 with TRBJ2-1; maybe TRBD1 (6 bases). Germline V gives CDR1 SGHNT, CDR2 YYREEE (reference sequence). The CDR3 covers 16 residues. V shed 2 bases and J shed 0 bases, with 12 bases lying between them. CDR3 in amino acids: CASSFDRTVSYNEQFF. In nucleotides, the CDR3 is TGTGCCAGCAGCTTTGATCGGACAGTCTCCTACAATGAGCAGTTCTTC.

This chain joins TRBV5-8 and TRBJ2-3, with 9 bases identical to TRBD2. CDR3 length equals 18 residues. CDR1 and CDR2 (germline): SGHTS, YDEGEE. The junction had 11 bases not matched to a gene; V was cut back by 0 bases and J by 3 bases. The CDR3 sequence: CASSLDLGRGGLTDTQYF. In DNA, the CDR3 is TGTGCCAGCAGCTTGGATCTAGGGCGGGGGGGCCTAACAGATACGCAGTATTTT.

The chain has TRBV7-2 and TRBJ2-2; no reliable D call. The germline V gene has CDR1 SGHTA and CDR2 FQGNSA. The V and J ends lost 1 base and 10 bases respectively, with 13 bases between them. The CDR3 consists of 14 residues. The CDR3 region is CASSLERASQELFF. The CDR3 region has the DNA TGTGCCAGCAGCTTAGAAAGAGCCTCACAGGAGCTGTTTTTT. Complete variable domain (other parts from reference TRBV7-2 and TRBJ2-2): GAGVSQSPSNKVTEKGKDVELRCDPISGHTALYWYRQSLGQGLEFLIYFQGNSAPDKSGLPSDRFSAERTGGSVSTLTIQRTQQEDSAVYLCASSLERASQELFFGEGSRLTVL.

This chain links TRBV4-2 with TRBJ2-5; maybe TRBD2 (7 bases). Looked up from germline, CDR1 is LGHNA and CDR2 is YNFKEQ. Trimming removed 1 base from V and 0 bases from J, with 15 bases in between. This CDR3 region has 17 residues. The DNA of the CDR3 is TGTGCCAGCAGCCAAGTAGTCGGGGGGCTGTACCAAGAGACCCAGTACTTC. It specifies CASSQVVGGLYQETQYF.

The sample holds many counts of this clonotype. The J gene is TRBJ1-6, the V gene TRBV11-2; the match to TRBD1 covers 8 bases. Per germline, CDR1 SGHAT and CDR2 FQNNGV. V shed 5 bases, J shed 5 bases, and the junction held 5 bases outside the gene matches. This CDR3 is 15 amino acids long. The CDR3 DNA follows: TGTGCCAGCAGCCGACAGGGGCGAAATAATTCACCCCTCCACTTT. It translates to CASSRQGRNNSPLHF.

The chain joins TRBV20-1 to TRBJ1-6; maybe TRBD1 (5 bases). V shed 0 bases and J shed 4 bases, with 7 bases lying between them. Germline values: CDR1 DFQATT, CDR2 SNEGSKA (reference sequence). This CDR3 contains 14 residues. In DNA, the CDR3 is TGCAGTGCTAGAGAGGGGCGGTATAATTCACCCCTCCACTTT. Protein: CSAREGRYNSPLHF.

Ten or more counts support this clonotype. This chain uses TRBV9 with TRBJ1-2; 7 bases map to TRBD1. J lost 0 bases, V lost 3 bases, and 2 bases had no gene match. This CDR3 has 14 residues. Germline CDR1 is SGDLS and CDR2 is YYNGEE. The CDR3, as DNA: TGTGCCAGCAGCGCGGGGACAGCTAACTATGGCTACACCTTC. It translates to CASSAGTANYGYTF.

This clonotype has at least ten counts. The gene calls are TRBV3-1 and TRBJ2-2, with 8 bases matching TRBD1. V lost 3 bases to trimming and J lost 0 bases; unmatched junction nucleotides: 3. The length of the CDR3 is 16 residues. Looked up from germline, CDR1 is LGHDT and CDR2 is YNNKEL (reference sequence). The CDR3 nucleotides read TGTGCCAGCAGCCAGCAGGGGGCTTCGAACACCGGGGAGCTGTTTTTT. The encoded protein is CASSQQGASNTGELFF.

The chain carries TRBV20-1 and TRBJ2-3; D might be TRBD2 (6 bases). CDR3 size: 13 residues. With 7 bases removed from V and 4 bases from J, the gap between germline ends came to 15 bases. Per the germline V gene, CDR1 is DFQATT and CDR2 is SNEGSKA (reference sequence). CDR3 bases: TGCAGTGTTCCGACTAGAAACCCAGATACGCAGTATTTT. It translates to CSVPTRNPDTQYF.

This clonotype appeared a few times. The chain combines TRBV12-3 or TRBV12-4 with TRBJ2-5; D perhaps matches TRBD2 (6 bases). Deletions cut 3 bases from V and 3 bases from J, with 14 bases between. The CDR3 is 15 residues long. CDR3 in DNA: TGTGCCAGCAGTTTGGGGGACTTAATTAAAGAGACCCAGTACTTC. Protein: CASSLGDLIKETQYF.

This clonotype appeared a few times. The rearrangement joins TRBV7-3 to TRBJ2-2, with D possibly being TRBD2 (5 bases). CDR3 length: 14 amino acids. The V gene's germline CDR1 is SGHTA and CDR2 FQGTGA. V was trimmed by 0 bases and J by 7 bases, leaving 9 bases between them. CDR3 protein: CASSLTVGGGELFF. For the CDR3, the DNA is TGTGCCAGCAGCTTAACGGTTGGAGGCGGGGAGCTGTTTTTT. Full variable domain (outside the CDR3, taken from reference TRBV7-3 and TRBJ2-2): GAGVSQTPSNKVTEKGKYVELRCDPISGHTALYWYRQSLGQGPEFLIYFQGTGAADDSGLPNDRFFAVRPEGSVSTLKIQRTERGDSAVYLCASSLTVGGGELFFGEGSRLTVL.

This clonotype was detected ten times or more. The chain recombines TRBV28 with TRBJ2-7, with D perhaps matching TRBD1 or TRBD2 (5 bases each). V shed 5 bases and J shed 8 bases, with 16 bases lying between them. The CDR3 extends over 13 amino acids. CDR1 and CDR2 from the germline V gene are MDHEN and SYDVKM. The CDR3 protein is CASSPQSPGQQYV. CDR3 DNA sequence: TGTGCCAGCAGTCCCCAATCGCCGGGACAGCAGTACGTC.

This clonotype has more than one count but fewer than ten. J is TRBJ2-3 and V is TRBV4-2; tentatively, D is TRBD2 (6 bases). The V and J ends lost 4 bases and 2 bases respectively, with 16 bases between them. The CDR3 loop spans 16 amino acids. CDR1 and CDR2 (germline): LGHNA, YNFKEQ. The CDR3 here is CASSLTPGLNTDTQYF. DNA for the CDR3: TGTGCCAGCAGCCTCACCCCGGGACTCAACACAGATACGCAGTATTTT.

This clonotype occurred many times. The V call is TRBV12-3 or TRBV12-4, the J call TRBJ1-1; D is perhaps TRBD1 (5 bases). The CDR3 runs 13 residues. V lost 3 bases and J 3 bases, leaving 8 bases between the germline ends. The CDR3 region has the DNA TGTGCCAGCAGTTTCATGGGGGACACTGAAGCTTTCTTT. It translates to CASSFMGDTEAFF.

The DNA for the CDR3 is TGTGCCAGCACCCCAACAGGGAGGAACACTGAAGCTTTCTTT. This sequence encodes CASTPTGRNTEAFF. The chain employs TRBV28 and TRBJ1-1, with D maybe TRBD1 (6 bases). CDR1 and CDR2 from the germline V gene are MDHEN and SYDVKM. V was cut by 7 bases and J by 1 base, with 13 bases left in between. This CDR3 comprises 14 residues. Variable domain in full (rest from reference TRBV28 and TRBJ1-1): DVKVTQSSRYLVKRTGEKVFLECVQDMDHENMFWYRQDPGLGLRLIYFSYDVKMKEKGDIPEGYSVSREKKERFSLILESASTNQTSMYLCASTPTGRNTEAFFGQGTRLTVV.

This clonotype was counted only a few times. The DNA for the CDR3 is TGCAGCGTTCAGGGGGGGTTATTGAACACTGAAGCTTTCTTT. It encodes CSVQGGLLNTEAFF. The gene calls are TRBV29-1 and TRBJ1-1; 7 bases align to TRBD1. Germline V gives CDR1 SQVTM, CDR2 ANQGSEA. The trim removed 5 bases at V and 0 bases at J, leaving 6 bases unmatched. This CDR3 has 14 residues.

This clonotype was seen many times. The chain couples TRBV6-5 to TRBJ2-1; 13 bases map to TRBD2. There are 16 residues in the CDR3. Trimming at V came to 4 bases and at J to 8 bases, leaving 8 bases not matched to a gene. The germline V gene has CDR1 MNHEY and CDR2 SVGAGI. CDR3 DNA sequence: TGTGCCAGCAGTTCCTCTCGACTAGCGGGAGGTCATGAGCAGTTCTTC. This gives the protein CASSSSRLAGGHEQFF.

This clonotype turned up a few times. The gene calls are TRBV20-1 and TRBJ2-2, with D possibly TRBD2 on 7 matching bases. Between the trimmed V and J ends, which lost 2 bases and 4 bases, there was a span of 14 bases. Per the germline V gene, CDR1 is DFQATT and CDR2 is SNEGSKA (reference sequence). This CDR3 is built from 15 residues. As DNA, the CDR3 is TGCAGTGCTAGAAGAGGGGGGGAGATCACCGGGGAGCTGTTTTTT. This encodes CSARRGGEITGELFF.